This T cell receptor (beta chain) was captured by sequencing in a study of blood T cell repertoires in COVID-19. For the study at large: The United States, Italy and Spain provided the acute and convalescent COVID-19 samples. In each case, the material was cDNA or gDNA derived from T cells, B-cell-depleted T cells, or PBMCs.

Original processing notes: By means of reference gene primer amplification, nucleated cell counts were estimated. The data were produced by immunoSEQ multiplex PCR, yet TCRdb's version contains in-frame clones alone and is incomplete. D and trimming come from the DNA, and the V and J calls and clone size come from that table. The sample consists of about 300,000 clones, around nine tenths of them appearing once. The germline V gene encodes CDR1 LNHDA and CDR2 SQIVND (reference sequence). Losses at the gene ends were 4 bases for V and 5 bases for J; bases not matched to a gene: 16. The CDR3 extends over 17 amino acids.

V gene TRBV19 combines with J gene TRBJ2-7; 8 nucleotides align to TRBD2. This TCR came from a man between 65 and 85 years old with acute or convalescent COVID-19. The sample was peripheral blood. This CDR3 is CASSTPPGLGGSDEQYF. DNA for the CDR3: TGTGCCAGTAGTACCCCTCCGGGACTAGGGGGGAGCGACGAGCAGTACTTC.